This is a list of T cell receptor beta chains from one sample in a study of T cells expressing NK-cell markers. After re-calling the 5' RACE reads, TCRdb lists one entry per CDR3 protein, DNA absent. This sample's table has about 160,000 distinct CDR3 sequences. Specimen: blood T cells: a sorted CD56 or NKG2C T cell subset, CD4+ or CD8+ T cells, or bulk PBMC T cells (not recorded which). All receptors derive from a woman between 18 and 75 years old in good health. CDR3s include the opening cysteine and the closing phenylalanine or tryptophan.

CDR3aa,v_gene,j_gene
CASSPTGQGQPQHF,TRBV27,TRBJ1-5
CASSQDTSSGVGEQFF,TRBV4-1,TRBJ2-1
CASSSRWSGGYSYEQYF,TRBV6-5,TRBJ2-7
CASSAEDREGQPQHF,TRBV9,TRBJ1-5
CASSQEGPGGYTF,TRBV3-1,TRBJ1-2
CASSVGRGLYNEQFF,TRBV9,TRBJ2-1
CASSLAGTEQFF,TRBV7-8,TRBJ2-1
CATEGEYNEQFF,TRBV24-1,TRBJ2-1
CASRTSGEGLNSPLHF,TRBV19,TRBJ1-6
CASSDAVGGGTYNEQFF,TRBV2,TRBJ2-1